Shown below are 9 T cell receptor beta chains from a single sample sequenced in a study of shared clonotypes between healthy human individuals (TCRdb year 2020). CD8 naive samples were CD45RO-negative cells positively selected for CCR7, giving a CD45RA+CCR7+ population that excluded TemRA cells. Libraries came from the immunoSEQ multiplex PCR assay. TCRdb re-hosts the immuneACCESS table, in-frame sequences only. Its copies lack some clones; in the studies checked, an unresolved V gene accounts for under half of them, and the cause for the rest is not known. In all, the sample holds 2 million or so clones, and 85% to 95% of those were seen once. The ten largest account for 0.9% to 1.4% of the sample. Specimen: naive CD8+ T cells sorted from blood. The sample's cell subset or site label, decoded: CD45RA+CCR7+. The receptors were gathered from a young man in good health.

To note about this clone: Other DNA sequences in the same sample also yield this CDR3. In DNA, the CDR3 is TGTGCCAGCAGCGTAGGGTCAGGGTGGGAGACCCAGTACTTC. It is translated as CASSVGSGWETQYF. V is TRBV9 and J is TRBJ2-5, with D perhaps matching TRBD1 (5 bases). Germline-derived CDR1 and CDR2 are SGDLS and YYNGEE. The CDR3 has 14 amino acids. V was trimmed by 0 bases and J by 5 bases, leaving 11 bases between them.

J is TRBJ1-1 and V is TRBV28, with D possibly TRBD1 on 6 matching bases. The germline CDR1 and CDR2 sequences are MDHEN and SYDVKM. CDR3 size: 14 residues. V lost 5 bases and J 0 bases, leaving 10 bases between the germline ends. The CDR3 nucleotides read TGTGCCAGCAGTATGACAGGACTGAACACTGAAGCTTTCTTT. It yields the protein CASSMTGLNTEAFF. Complete variable domain (other parts from reference TRBV28 and TRBJ1-1): DVKVTQSSRYLVKRTGEKVFLECVQDMDHENMFWYRQDPGLGLRLIYFSYDVKMKEKGDIPEGYSVSREKKERFSLILESASTNQTSMYLCASSMTGLNTEAFFGQGTRLTVV.

The chain combines TRBV7-8 with TRBJ2-1; 9 nucleotides agree with TRBD2. This CDR3 has 16 amino acids. Germline V gene lookup returns CDR1 SGHVS and CDR2 FQNEAQ. The V and J ends lost 1 base and 8 bases, in that order; junction bases with no gene match: 9. This CDR3 reads CASSLEWRGGSYEQFF. In DNA form, the CDR3 reads TGTGCCAGCAGCTTAGAGTGGCGGGGGGGCTCGTATGAGCAGTTCTTC. The full variable domain, rest sourced from reference TRBV7-8 and TRBJ2-1, is GAGVSQSPRYKVAKRGQDVALRCDPISGHVSLFWYQQALGQGPEFLTYFQNEAQLDKSGLPSDRFFAERPEGSVSTLKIQRTQQEDSAVYLCASSLEWRGGSYEQFFGPGTRLTVL.

V and J are TRBV6-5 and TRBJ1-2; unclear D gene. V was shortened by 5 bases and J by 4 bases, with 8 bases between the two germline ends. The germline V gene has CDR1 MNHEY and CDR2 SVGAGI. The CDR3 loop spans 12 amino acids. The CDR3 here is CASSNGLYGYTF. The CDR3 nucleotides are TGTGCCAGCAGTAACGGGCTCTATGGCTACACCTTC.

The V and J genes are TRBV7-9 and TRBJ2-1; D is unclear. The CDR3 length is 12 residues. V was trimmed by 8 bases and J by 4 bases, leaving 9 bases between them. Germline loops: CDR1 SEHNR, CDR2 FQNEAQ (reference sequence). The CDR3 region is CASELRYNEQFF. The CDR3 DNA reads as TGTGCCAGCGAACTAAGATACAATGAGCAGTTCTTC.

A remark on this clone: This sample also contains other DNA sequences that code for the same CDR3. The chain has TRBV5-1 and TRBJ2-1; the D is unclear. The CDR3 runs 15 residues. Trimming stripped 0 bases from V and 2 bases from J, with 9 bases between. Germline-derived CDR1 and CDR2 are SGHRS and YFSETQ. CDR3 amino acids: CASSLGGGPYNEQFF. The CDR3 region has the DNA TGCGCCAGCAGCTTGGGTGGTGGACCCTACAATGAGCAGTTCTTC. Complete variable domain (other parts from reference TRBV5-1 and TRBJ2-1): KAGVTQTPRYLIKTRGQQVTLSCSPISGHRSVSWYQQTPGQGLQFLFEYFSETQRNKGNFPGRFSGRQFSNSRSEMNVSTLELGDSALYLCASSLGGGPYNEQFFGPGTRLTVL.

To note about this clone: The conserved final phenylalanine or tryptophan is absent from the CDR3, which likely points to a read error. The J gene is TRBJ1-2, the V gene TRBV30; maybe TRBD1 (5 bases). V lost 0 bases and J 0 bases, leaving 11 bases between the germline ends. Germline values: CDR1 GTSNPN, CDR2 SVGIG (reference sequence). This CDR3 has 15 amino acids. This chain's CDR3 is CAWSVTGTPNYGYTL. CDR3 sequence (DNA): TGTGCCTGGAGTGTGACCGGGACGCCTAACTATGGCTACACCTTA.

J is TRBJ1-2 and V is TRBV7-9; TRBD1 matches at 8 bases. Germline loops: CDR1 SEHNR, CDR2 FQNEAQ (reference sequence). The CDR3 covers 15 residues. The ends lost 5 bases at V and 5 bases at J; junction bases unmatched: 10. The CDR3 loop is CASSQIPQGDYGYTF. The CDR3 DNA reads as TGTGCCAGCAGCCAAATCCCACAGGGGGATTATGGCTACACCTTC.

This clone has only a few counts. The chain uses TRBV5-6 and TRBJ2-5, with D perhaps assigned TRBD1 or TRBD2 (5 bases each). Germline V lookup: CDR1 SGHDT, CDR2 YYEEEE. The CDR3 is 11 residues long. V shed 2 bases and J shed 11 bases, with 10 bases lying between them. CDR3: CASSFGGTQYF. CDR3 nucleotides: TGTGCCAGCAGCTTTGGTGGGACGCAGTACTTC.